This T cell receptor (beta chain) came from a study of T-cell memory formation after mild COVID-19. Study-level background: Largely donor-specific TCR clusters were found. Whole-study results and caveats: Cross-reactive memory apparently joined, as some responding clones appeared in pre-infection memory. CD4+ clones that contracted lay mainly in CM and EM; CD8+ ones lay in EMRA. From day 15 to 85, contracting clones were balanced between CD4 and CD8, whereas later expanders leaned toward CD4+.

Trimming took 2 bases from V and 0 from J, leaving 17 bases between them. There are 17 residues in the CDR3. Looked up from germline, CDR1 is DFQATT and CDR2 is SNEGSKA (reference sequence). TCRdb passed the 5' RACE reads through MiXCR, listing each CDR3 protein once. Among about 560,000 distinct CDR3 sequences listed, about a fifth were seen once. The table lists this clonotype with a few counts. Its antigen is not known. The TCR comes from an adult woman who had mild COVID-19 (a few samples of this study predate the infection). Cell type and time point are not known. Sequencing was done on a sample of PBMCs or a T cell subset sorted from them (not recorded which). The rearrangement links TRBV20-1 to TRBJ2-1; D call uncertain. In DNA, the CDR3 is TGCAGTGCTAGATCAGAGTCGCCTCCGAGCTCCTACAATGAGCAGTTCTTC. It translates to CSARSESPPSSYNEQFF.